This T cell receptor beta chain was identified in a study of CD8 T cells in Susac syndrome. The CDR3 runs to 16 residues. With 3 bases removed from V and 2 bases from J, the gap between germline ends came to 14 bases. The germline gives CDR1 MDHEN, CDR2 SYDVKM. A quantity of about 0.5 to 1 ug RNA underwent reverse transcription using random hexamers. TCRdb analysed the immunoSEQ multiplex PCR reads with MiXCR anew, one entry per CDR3 protein. Of approximately 70,000 distinct CDR3 sequences listed, 85% to 95% are singletons. The rearrangement uses TRBV28 and TRBJ2-1; D is possibly TRBD2 (6 bases). The TCR originated in a human donor in good health. Sequenced material: CD8+ T cells from PBMCs. CDR3 nucleotide sequence: TGTGCCAGCAGTTTCCCCCGAGGAGGGACCTACAATGAGCAGTTCTTC. Translating gives CASSFPRGGTYNEQFF.